This paragraph reports one T cell receptor (beta chain). The data belong to a study of blood T cell repertoires in COVID-19. For the study at large: Some COVID-19 samples were acute and others convalescent; all came from the United States, Italy and Spain. Sources were T cells, B-cell-depleted T cells, or PBMCs; the material itself was cDNA or gDNA.

Per the original methods: Reference gene primer amplification in the assay estimated nucleated cell counts. TCRdb's table, derived via immunoSEQ multiplex PCR, lists solely in-frame clones and lacks some. The V and J calls and clone size are taken from that table; D and trimming were inferred from the DNA. This table holds fewer than 300,000 clones, about 83% found once. The CDR3 covers 17 residues. Germline V lookup: CDR1 SGHNT, CDR2 YENEEA. V was clipped by 1 base and J by 5 bases, with 18 bases between them. This sequence joins TRBV11-3 and TRBJ2-1, with a weak D call TRBD2 (6 bases). The sequencing sample was made of peripheral blood. This sequence was found in a man older than 75 with acute or convalescent COVID-19. Written as DNA, the CDR3 is TGTGCCAGCAGCTTAGGGCCGGGAGCCAACCGAGACAATGAGCAGTTCTTC. It specifies CASSLGPGANRDNEQFF.